One and the same sample provided the 10 T cell receptor beta chains below, sequenced in a study of type 1 regulatory T cells. MiXCR, applied by TCRdb to the reads, yields one record per CDR3 protein. The data contain approximately 43,000 distinct CDR3 sequences, over 9% of them singletons. No cognate antigen is known for these TCRs. The sequenced material came from cultured non-Tr1 T cells, either the whole culture or a sorted T cell fraction (not recorded which). The receptors shown here come from a human donor in good health.

The table lists this clonotype with many counts. V and J are TRBV5-1 and TRBJ2-7, with 10 bases matching TRBD2. Germline CDR1 SGHRS, CDR2 YFSETQ. This CDR3 comprises 15 residues. The J segment lost 3 bases and the V segment lost 1 base, leaving 4 bases of the junction unmatched. The CDR3 sequence: CASSLISGRIYEQYF. The CDR3 nucleotides are TGCGCCAGCAGCTTGATTAGCGGGAGGATCTACGAGCAGTACTTC.

The chain recombines TRBV20-1 with TRBJ2-2; 8 nucleotides agree with TRBD2. With V trimmed by 0 bases and J by 6 bases, 12 bases remained unmatched. The CDR3 has 17 amino acids. CDR1 and CDR2 from the germline V gene are DFQATT and SNEGSKA (reference sequence). The CDR3 sequence is CSARDEAAGTSAGELFF. CDR3 sequence (DNA): TGCAGTGCTAGAGACGAAGCAGCCGGGACTAGTGCCGGGGAGCTGTTTTTT.

This clonotype has ten or more counts. The chain links TRBV27 to TRBJ1-2; 9 bases match TRBD1. Germline V gene sequence: CDR1 MNHEY, CDR2 SMNVEV (reference sequence). V was pared by 6 bases and J by 6 bases, with 8 bases of the junction left unmatched. The CDR3 covers 14 residues. CDR3 in amino acids: CASRPGQGSDGYTF. The CDR3 nucleotides read TGTGCCAGCAGACCGGGACAGGGTTCCGATGGCTACACCTTC.

This clonotype has a handful of counts. This chain connects TRBV13 to TRBJ1-6; D perhaps matches TRBD1 (6 bases). Per germline, CDR1 PRHDT and CDR2 FYEKMQ (reference sequence). The CDR3 has 15 residues. The ends were cut back, 1 base at V and 8 bases at J, with 12 bases in the middle. Here the CDR3 reads CASSLEGTRDSPLHF. The CDR3 DNA is TGTGCCAGCAGCTTAGAAGGGACACGAGATTCACCCCTCCACTTT.

The chain combines TRBV7-9 with TRBJ2-2; D not resolved. This CDR3 is built from 15 residues. Trimming left V 4 bases short and J 4 bases short, with 13 bases between. Germline CDR1 reads SEHNR; CDR2 reads FQNEAQ (reference sequence). The CDR3 sequence is CASSYSWSGTGELFF. The CDR3 DNA follows: TGTGCCAGCAGCTACAGTTGGAGTGGCACCGGGGAGCTGTTTTTT.

A few counts support this clonotype. The rearrangement links TRBV30 to TRBJ2-3, with 7 bases aligning to TRBD1. This CDR3 has 12 amino acids. The ends lost 4 bases at V and 4 bases at J; junction bases unmatched: 2. CDR1 GTSNPN and CDR2 SVGIG come from the germline V gene (reference sequence). CDR3: CAWTGTADTQYF. The CDR3 coding sequence is TGTGCCTGGACCGGGACAGCAGATACGCAGTATTTT. Together with reference TRBV30 and TRBJ2-3, the CDR3 gives the full variable domain: SQTIHQWPATLVQPVGSPLSLECTVEGTSNPNLYWYRQAAGRGLQLLFYSVGIGQISSEVPQNLSASRPQDRQFILSSKKLLLSDSGFYLCAWTGTADTQYFGPGTRLTVL.

Ten or more counts support this clonotype. V usage is TRBV24-1 and J usage is TRBJ1-5; D remains unclear. CDR3 length: 12 residues. The germline V and J ends were trimmed by 3 bases and 4 bases, with 3 bases remaining between them. Looked up from germline, CDR1 is KGHDR and CDR2 is SFDVKD. Here the CDR3 DNA reads TGTGCCACCAGTGATCCGAATCAGCCCCAGCATTTT. It is translated as CATSDPNQPQHF.

Only a few counts were recorded for this clonotype. The chain couples TRBV20-1 to TRBJ2-5; unclear D gene. The germline V and J ends were trimmed by 1 base and 7 bases, with 13 bases remaining between them. There are 13 residues in the CDR3. Germline CDR1 reads DFQATT; CDR2 reads SNEGSKA (reference sequence). CDR3 nucleotides: TGCAGTGCTAGAGTTTCGGAGTGGGGGACCCAGTACTTC. Its protein is CSARVSEWGTQYF.

This chain uses TRBV20-1 with TRBJ2-7; D is perhaps TRBD2 (7 bases). The V gene's germline CDR1 is DFQATT and CDR2 SNEGSKA (reference sequence). The CDR3 sequence is 12 residues long. Trimming cost V 3 bases and J 5 bases, with 11 bases left between them. Here the CDR3 reads CSASRGGDEQYF. CDR3 in DNA: TGCAGTGCTAGTAGGGGGGGCGACGAGCAGTACTTC.

Notes on this clonotype: With a much larger clone just one base away, this may be a read error. This chain links TRBV19 with TRBJ2-7; D is undetermined. The CDR3 has 13 amino acids. Germline V gene data show CDR1 as LNHDA and CDR2 as SQIVND (reference sequence). Trimming took off 0 bases at V and 2 bases at J, with 5 bases between the two ends. The CDR3 region is CASSIDTAYEQYF. In DNA form, the CDR3 reads TGTGCCAGTAGTATAGATACAGCCTACGAGCAGTACTTC.